This TCR beta chain originates from a study of T cell repertoires in cytomegalovirus infection. As to this clonotype: Its antigen is not known.

Each CDR3 protein gets one entry after TCRdb re-called the reads with MiXCR. The sample holds about 920,000 distinct CDR3 sequences; less than 35% are singletons and the top ten take more than 12%. The CDR3 covers 15 residues. Germline lookup yields CDR1 SEHNR and CDR2 FQNEAQ (reference sequence). The V gene end was trimmed by 6 bases and the J gene end by 3 bases; junction bases not matched to a gene: 7. The sequence derives from a human donor in good health (CMV status not recorded). Some clones in this sample may be carry-over from other donors' samples. The J gene is TRBJ1-4, the V gene TRBV7-9; TRBD1 matches 7 bases. The sequenced sample was cultured CD8+ T cells from PBMCs, obtained from culture after CMV antigen stimulation. The CDR3 sequence: CASSLTGTANEKLFF. For the CDR3, the DNA is TGTGCCAGCAGTTTGACAGGGACGGCTAATGAAAAACTGTTTTTT.